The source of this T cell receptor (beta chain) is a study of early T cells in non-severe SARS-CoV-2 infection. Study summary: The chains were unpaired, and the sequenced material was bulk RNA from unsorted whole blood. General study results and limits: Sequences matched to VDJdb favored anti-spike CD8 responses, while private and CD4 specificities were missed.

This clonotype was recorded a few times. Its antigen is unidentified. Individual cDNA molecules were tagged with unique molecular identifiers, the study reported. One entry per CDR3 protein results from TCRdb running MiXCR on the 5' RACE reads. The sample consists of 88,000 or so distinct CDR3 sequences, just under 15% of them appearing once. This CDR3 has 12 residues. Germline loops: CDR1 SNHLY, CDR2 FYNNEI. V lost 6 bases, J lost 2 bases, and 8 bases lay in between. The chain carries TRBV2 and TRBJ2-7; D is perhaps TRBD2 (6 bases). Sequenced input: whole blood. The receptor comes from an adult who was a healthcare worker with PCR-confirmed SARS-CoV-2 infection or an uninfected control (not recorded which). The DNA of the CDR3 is TGTGCCAGCAGGAGGGAGGCCTACGAGCAGTACTTC. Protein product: CASRREAYEQYF.